The clone carrying this T cell receptor beta chain came up many times. Its antigen is unidentified. RNA transcripts gave rise to amplified TCR beta CDR3 regions. In the first-round RT-PCR of the TCR CDR3, the HTBI primer set was used. Each CDR3 protein gets one entry after TCRdb re-called the multiplex PCR reads with MiXCR. The table includes around 340,000 distinct CDR3 sequences, roughly 17% detected once. The data belong to a study of T cells in Graves' hyperthyroidism and ophthalmopathy. Study results and limitations: Ophthalmopathy, which appeared later, was predicted by the model a median roughly 6.5 months before onset.

Germline V gives CDR1 SGHAT, CDR2 FQNNGV. This CDR3 contains 14 residues. V lost 6 bases and J 2 bases, leaving 14 bases between the germline ends. Graves' hyperthyroidism qualified as stable when ophthalmopathy did not progress within 18 months. Sequenced: blood. The V gene is TRBV11-2, the J gene TRBJ2-7, with D possibly being TRBD2 (6 bases). This receptor was taken from a man younger than 45 with Graves' hyperthyroidism. Here the CDR3 reads CASRSVAGTYEQYF. In DNA form, the CDR3 reads TGTGCCAGCAGGTCGGTGGCGGGGACCTACGAGCAGTACTTC.